The next 23 T cell receptor beta chains were all read from a single sample in a study of T cells after yellow fever vaccination. TCRdb recomputed calls from the 5' RACE reads with MiXCR, one row per CDR3 protein. The data contain about 580,000 distinct CDR3 sequences, roughly 17% of them singletons. The specimen comprised PBMCs, sampled less than 6 days after the first yellow fever vaccination. All receptors derive from a man between 18 and 35 years old who received the YFV17D yellow fever vaccine.

V is TRBV9 and J is TRBJ1-6; D is undetermined. The CDR3 has 15 residues. The germline V gene encodes CDR1 SGDLS and CDR2 YYNGEE. V was clipped by 0 bases and J by 10 bases, with 14 bases between them. The CDR3 region is CASSVDGGKKSPLHF. The CDR3, as DNA: TGTGCCAGCAGCGTAGATGGAGGGAAGAAGTCACCCCTCCACTTT.

This clonotype has only a few counts. The J gene is TRBJ2-7, the V gene TRBV7-8, with D unclear. Looked up from germline, CDR1 is SGHVS and CDR2 is FQNEAQ. The V gene lost 2 bases and the J gene lost 2 bases, with 10 bases spanning the gap. The CDR3 runs 14 residues. In nucleotides, the CDR3 is TGTGCCAGCAGCTTAAAATTAGGACCCTACGAGCAGTACGTC. Residues: CASSLKLGPYEQYV.

This chain uses TRBV7-9 with TRBJ1-2, with 9 bases that match TRBD1. J was trimmed by 3 bases and V by 5 bases; bases with no gene match: 13. The CDR3 runs to 17 residues. The germline V gene has CDR1 SEHNR and CDR2 FQNEAQ (reference sequence). The CDR3 DNA follows: TGTGCCAGCAGCCATATGCAGGGGACAGGGTTGGACTATGGCTACACCTTC. Protein sequence: CASSHMQGTGLDYGYTF.

This clonotype was picked up many times. The chain links TRBV4-3 to TRBJ1-1, with D possibly matching TRBD1 (6 bases). The germline gives CDR1 LGHNA, CDR2 YSLEER. CDR3 length: 11 amino acids. Trimming took 4 bases from V and 11 from J, leaving 11 bases between them. CDR3 protein: CASSLQGRAFF. Here the CDR3 DNA reads TGCGCCAGCAGCCTACAGGGCCGGGCTTTCTTT.

This clonotype has a handful of counts. This chain connects TRBV5-1 to TRBJ1-2, with TRBD1 identical over 9 bases. Germline-derived CDR1 and CDR2 are SGHRS and YFSETQ. V shed 3 bases and J 7 bases; nucleotides not matched to a gene: 10. The CDR3 is 15 residues long. CDR3 DNA: TGCGCCAGCAGCTGGACAGGGGTCGGCCGCGGTGGCTACACCTTC. This gives the protein CASSWTGVGRGGYTF. Together with reference TRBV5-1 and TRBJ1-2, the CDR3 gives the full variable domain: KAGVTQTPRYLIKTRGQQVTLSCSPISGHRSVSWYQQTPGQGLQFLFEYFSETQRNKGNFPGRFSGRQFSNSRSEMNVSTLELGDSALYLCASSWTGVGRGGYTFGSGTRLTVV.

The table lists this clonotype with a few counts. V gene TRBV7-3 combines with J gene TRBJ2-2; D not resolved. Germline CDR1 and CDR2: SGHTA and FQGTGA. This CDR3 spans 15 amino acids. V lost 1 base and J lost 1, with 7 bases in between. The CDR3 coding sequence is TGTGCCAGCAGCTTAAGTGCAGAGAACACCGGGGAGCTGTTTTTT. Translation: CASSLSAENTGELFF.

The genes are TRBV5-6 and TRBJ2-5; 8 bases line up with TRBD2. The CDR3 has 15 amino acids. The germline V gene encodes CDR1 SGHDT and CDR2 YYEEEE. V shed 1 base and J 2 bases; nucleotides not matched to a gene: 4. DNA of the CDR3: TGTGCCAGCAGCTTGCCGGGGGGGAGTCAAGAGACCCAGTACTTC. Amino acids: CASSLPGGSQETQYF.

This clonotype was detected many times. The rearrangement links TRBV7-2 to TRBJ2-5; no firm D call. V shed 6 bases and J shed 5 bases, with 10 bases lying between them. The CDR3 sequence is 12 residues long. CDR1 is SGHTA and CDR2 is FQGNSA in the germline V gene. The CDR3 is CASSLARETQYF. The CDR3 region has the DNA TGTGCCAGCAGTTTGGCCCGGGAGACCCAGTACTTC. Looking up the rest from reference TRBV7-2 and TRBJ2-5 gives the full variable domain: GAGVSQSPSNKVTEKGKDVELRCDPISGHTALYWYRQSLGQGLEFLIYFQGNSAPDKSGLPSDRFSAERTGGSVSTLTIQRTQQEDSAVYLCASSLARETQYFGPGTRLLVL.

CDR3 protein: CASSQAYEQFF. The CDR3 DNA reads as TGTGCCAGCAGTCAGGCCTATGAGCAGTTCTTC. The V gene is TRBV27, the J gene TRBJ2-1; D gene ambiguous. Trimming cost V 5 bases and J 8 bases, with 7 bases left between them. Germline V lookup: CDR1 MNHEY, CDR2 SMNVEV (reference sequence). The CDR3 runs 11 residues.

This clonotype has just a few counts. V and J are TRBV9 and TRBJ2-5; TRBD2 agrees at 7 bases. This CDR3 has 14 residues. V shed 3 bases, J shed 0 bases, and the junction held 2 bases outside the gene matches. Germline V gene lookup returns CDR1 SGDLS and CDR2 YYNGEE. CDR3 nucleotides: TGTGCCAGCAGCGACGGGGGGTACCAAGAGACCCAGTACTTC. The encoded protein is CASSDGGYQETQYF.

The chain links TRBV7-2 to TRBJ2-3, with 11 bases fitting TRBD2. The ends lost 5 bases at V and 4 bases at J; junction bases unmatched: 8. The CDR3 has 16 amino acids. CDR1 and CDR2 from the germline V gene are SGHTA and FQGNSA. The CDR3 DNA reads as TGTGCCAGCAGCGCCGCACTAGCGGGGGCAGCAGATACGCAGTATTTT. Protein product: CASSAALAGAADTQYF.

The chain joins TRBV2 to TRBJ1-2; 8 bases line up with TRBD1. In germline, CDR1 is SNHLY, CDR2 FYNNEI. The CDR3 is 14 amino acids. The V segment lost 6 bases and the J segment 6 bases; nucleotides outside the gene matches: 9. The CDR3 DNA follows: TGTGCCAGCAGGGCGGGACAGGCGATTGATGGCTACACCTTC. Translation gives CASRAGQAIDGYTF. The full variable domain, completed using reference TRBV2 and TRBJ1-2, is EPEVTQTPSHQVTQMGQEVILRCVPISNHLYFYWYRQILGQKVEFLVSFYNNEISEKSEIFDDQFSVERPDGSNFTLKIRSTKLEDSAMYFCASRAGQAIDGYTFGSGTRLTVV.

This clonotype was observed a handful of times. The genes are TRBV9 and TRBJ2-1; 7 nucleotides line up with TRBD2. CDR1 and CDR2 (germline): SGDLS, YYNGEE. This CDR3 is 16 amino acids long. Trimming took 2 bases from V and 8 from J; bases not matched to a gene: 13. The CDR3 DNA reads as TGTGCCAGCAGCGTCCCTTCGCGGGGGAGCCTCCATGAGCAGTTCTTC. Residues: CASSVPSRGSLHEQFF.

This clonotype was found many times. This rearrangement joins TRBV4-2 to TRBJ2-2; 7 bases fit TRBD2. The V segment lost 4 bases and the J segment 4 bases; nucleotides outside the gene matches: 0. The germline V gene has CDR1 LGHNA and CDR2 YNFKEQ. CDR3 size: 13 residues. CDR3 sequence (DNA): TGTGCCAGCAGCCGGACTAGCACCGGGGAGCTGTTTTTT. This gives the protein CASSRTSTGELFF.

This clonotype occurred many times. The chain joins TRBV7-6 to TRBJ2-1; D not certain. V lost 1 base to trimming and J lost 0 bases, with 10 bases between them. Germline V lookup: CDR1 SGHVS, CDR2 FNYEAQ. The CDR3 contains 16 residues. CDR3 nucleotide sequence: TGTGCCAGCAGCTTAGAGGGCGGAAGCTCCTACAATGAGCAGTTCTTC. This translates into CASSLEGGSSYNEQFF.

The J gene is TRBJ2-3, the V gene TRBV2; D gene ambiguous. V shed 2 bases and J shed 5 bases, with 14 bases lying between them. The CDR3 is made up of 15 amino acids. Per the germline V gene, CDR1 is SNHLY and CDR2 is FYNNEI. DNA of the CDR3: TGTGCCAGCAGTGAAAGTGGGGTTTGGGGAGATACGCAGTATTTT. As protein: CASSESGVWGDTQYF.

This chain connects TRBV2 to TRBJ1-6, with 8 bases matching TRBD1. The germline V gene encodes CDR1 SNHLY and CDR2 FYNNEI. V was pared by 6 bases and J by 7 bases, with 5 bases of the junction left unmatched. This CDR3 has 14 residues. CDR3 nucleotides: TGTGCCAGCAGCAACAGGGGGGGAAATTCACCCCTCCACTTT. Translated, it gives CASSNRGGNSPLHF.

This clonotype occurred a few times. The chain couples TRBV24-1 to TRBJ2-3, with D hard to call. The CDR3 length is 13 residues. The V end lost 4 bases, the J end lost 0 bases, and 4 bases lay between the germline ends. Germline V lookup: CDR1 KGHDR, CDR2 SFDVKD. The CDR3 loop reads CATSDVSTDTQYF. The CDR3 coding sequence is TGTGCCACCAGTGACGTAAGCACAGATACGCAGTATTTT.

This clonotype occurred a few times. V is TRBV5-1 and J is TRBJ2-2; D is unresolved. The length of the CDR3 is 15 residues. The V gene's germline CDR1 is SGHRS and CDR2 YFSETQ. V dropped 0 bases and J dropped 1 base, with 7 bases sitting between them. The CDR3 coding sequence is TGCGCCAGCAGCTTGGGCCAGGTGAACACCGGGGAGCTGTTTTTT. Amino acids: CASSLGQVNTGELFF.

This clonotype was seen only a few times. The CDR3 sequence is CASSRTGWREKLFF. For the CDR3, the DNA is TGTGCCAGCAGCCGGACAGGGTGGCGGGAAAAACTGTTTTTT. The V call is TRBV7-2, the J call TRBJ1-4; 8 bases are a match to TRBD1. This CDR3 comprises 14 residues. The J segment lost 8 bases and the V segment lost 5 bases, leaving 7 bases of the junction unmatched. The germline V gene encodes CDR1 SGHTA and CDR2 FQGNSA.

The V and J genes are TRBV9 and TRBJ1-2; the D gene is possibly TRBD1 (5 bases). Germline V lookup: CDR1 SGDLS, CDR2 YYNGEE. Trimming left V 0 bases short and J 3 bases short, with 12 bases between. CDR3 length: 15 residues. CDR3 protein: CASSVGSGFDYGYTF. The CDR3 DNA follows: TGTGCCAGCAGCGTAGGATCAGGGTTCGACTATGGCTACACCTTC.

This clonotype was counted many times. The chain joins TRBV12-3 or TRBV12-4 to TRBJ1-5, with 7 bases fitting TRBD1. The CDR3 sequence is 14 residues long. V lost 5 bases to trimming and J lost 7 bases; unmatched junction nucleotides: 8. CDR3 amino acids: CASSLTGEGQPQHF. The CDR3 bases are TGTGCCAGCAGTCTAACAGGGGAAGGGCAGCCCCAGCATTTT.

V gene TRBV7-4 combines with J gene TRBJ1-5; D remains ambiguous. Germline V gene sequence: CDR1 SGHVT, CDR2 SQSDAQ. The V end lost 3 bases, the J end lost 7 bases, and 13 bases lay between the germline ends. There are 14 residues in the CDR3. The CDR3 sequence is CASSFYSGGQPQHF. The DNA for the CDR3 is TGTGCCAGCAGCTTTTACAGCGGCGGACAGCCCCAGCATTTT.